This T cell receptor beta chain originates from a study of beta chain features in type 1 diabetes (dated by TCRdb to the late 2010s). For the study in its entirety: Mean age, gender distribution, total cell number and subset yield were not different between patients and healthy donors. Across all samples, some 100,000,000 sorted cells were examined, and cell number per subset correlated strongly with RNA yield. In the study, recently diagnosed type 1 diabetes patients and matched healthy donors were compared on the TCRB repertoires of their sorted circulating CD4+ T cell subsets. Regulatory and stem cell-like memory subsets were obtained from only 8 patients and roughly 8 healthy donors, while naive and central memory subsets were obtained from all 30 or so donors. What the research found in general, with its limitations: Sequencing cDNA rather than genomic DNA could over-represent highly expressing activated cells, although activation and CD3 levels did not differ between groups. Because the HLA sub-analyses included only small numbers of individuals, any influence of HLA type on TCRB rearrangement was left unresolved. Shorter templates might be favored by PCR, yet because patient and control samples were amplified and corrected together, any such skew would affect both groups equally. Naive, central memory and regulatory TCRB repertoires appeared to be more alike among patients than among healthy donors. At VDJ recombination sites, type 1 diabetes patients had fewer insertions and more deleted nucleotides, which implies abnormalities in thymic rearrangement. In all four CD4+ subsets, TCRB CDR3 length was moderately but significantly shorter in type 1 diabetes patients.

The CDR3, cysteine through phenylalanine, is 14 amino acids long. Kept here is only the CDR3 DNA, which spans 42 bases and is read in frame from base 1. The germline V gene supplies CDR1 SGHDN and CDR2 FVKESK. V is reduced by 0 bases and J by 9 bases, leaving a spacing of 12 bases between them. The entire isolated RNA was reverse transcribed using the High Capacity cDNA Reverse Transcription Kit, and thus expressed TCRB transcripts were sequenced. Deep immunoSEQ sequencing was applied to naive, central memory and regulatory T cell samples, giving an average of approximately 4 million total reads per sample. After sorted cells were lysed in RLT buffer, RNA was extracted with DNase-treated RNeasy Micro or Mini kits, with the choice depending on cell number. Each cell subset was processed on its own to prevent cross-contamination, while patient and healthy donor samples were processed together. The immunoSEQ multiplex PCR was used to amplify TCRB sequences from cDNA, generating 87-bp fragments that spanned the CDR3 region. The amplicons were sequenced using the Illumina HiSeq platform. On the authors' methods: Synthetic template baselines were used to correct PCR bias computationally, reads within Hamming distance 2 were collapsed together, and singletons that could not be merged were discarded. Reads were aligned against IMGT to assign V, D and J genes, CDR3 length and insertions or deletions at six rearrangement sites. Within each subset, clonotype counts were normalized to sorted cell number, and only after that were true diversity and Gini coefficients computed with the tcR R package. Repertoire sharing was quantified using the overlap coefficient calculated on TCRB nucleotide sequences. Out-of-frame TCRB sequences from naive cells were analyzed as a proxy for the pre-selection repertoire. In its TCRdb copy, this immuneACCESS table keeps in-frame sequences only and misses some clones. Where compared with another copy, unresolved V genes explain less than half of these, and the others have no known cause. D and trimming were read from the DNA, whereas the V and J calls and clone size are those reported in that table. In all, the sample holds over 600,000 clones, and 9.5% to 15% of those were seen once. In total, the top ten clones hold around 0.12% of the sample.

A single peripheral blood draw of around 100 mL on average was collected from each donor into heparinised tubes. A BD FACSAria II was used to sort naive, central memory, regulatory and stem cell-like memory CD4+ T cells with a panel that included CD45RO, CCR7, CD25, CD127, CD95 and CD27. A purity above 98% was achieved for all sorted populations. PBMCs were isolated immediately by Lymphoprep density gradient centrifugation and stained directly without culture. So that batch effects would be minimized, each experiment stained and sorted samples in pairs, pairing one healthy donor with one patient. With respect to this clone: No antigen is known for it. One base away there is no much larger clone; base qualities are not given.

This clonotype was sampled from a man between 25 and 39 years old with type 1 diabetes. The chain uses TRBV14 and TRBJ2-1; TRBD2 might be the D gene, on 5 matching bases. Sequences were obtained from naive CD4+ T cells from blood. The sample's cell subset or site label is to be understood as: true naive CD4+ T cells. The CDR3 loop reads CASSQDPGSSEQFF. The sequenced DNA: TGTGCCAGCAGCCAAGATCCGGGGAGCAGTGAGCAGTTCTTC.